A selection of T cell receptor beta chains follows, all from one sample in a study of blood T cell dynamics during melanoma immunotherapy. Data came from immunoSEQ multiplex PCR; TCRdb stores just in-frame clones and leaves some out. The sample lists thousands of clones, 85% occurring once. This material consisted of blood, taken from a patient treated with checkpoint blockade. The receptors here all came from a human donor with melanoma. The CDR3 runs from the conserved cysteine through the conserved F or W. The D gene is left open where the match is weak. Only some rows state a clone size, as once, few, many or a class for expanded clones.

len,v_gene,d_gene,j_gene,abundance,CDR3aa,CDR3nt
15,TRBV5-1,NA,TRBJ2-1,NA,CASSPGPGSYNEQFF,TGCGCCAGCAGCCCAGGTCCAGGTTCCTACAATGAGCAGTTCTTC
13,TRBV29-1,NA,TRBJ1-1,NA,CSADSFMNTEAFF,TGCAGCGCCGACAGTTTTATGAACACTGAAGCTTTCTTT
15,TRBV5-6,TRBD1,TRBJ1-5,NA,CASRSRQGGNQPQHF,TGTGCCAGCAGGTCGCGACAGGGGGGAAATCAGCCCCAGCATTTT
16,TRBV27,TRBD2,TRBJ2-7,NA,CASSLVPGTSVDEQYF,TGTGCCAGCAGTCTAGTACCCGGGACTAGCGTCGACGAGCAGTACTTC
15,TRBV7-6,NA,TRBJ2-1,NA,CASSFDGLSYNEQFF,TGTGCCAGCAGCTTCGACGGGCTCTCCTACAATGAGCAGTTCTTC
15,TRBV6-6,TRBD1,TRBJ1-6,NA,CASRLGQGGYSPLHF,TGTGCCAGCAGACTCGGACAGGGAGGATATTCACCCCTCCACTTT
12,TRBV19,NA,TRBJ1-3,NA,CASSTSGNTIYF,TGTGCCAGTAGCACCTCTGGAAACACCATATATTTT
12,TRBV6-6,TRBD1,TRBJ2-7,NA,CVSEDRAYEQYF,TGTGTCAGCGAGGACAGGGCCTACGAGCAGTACTTC
13,TRBV25-1,NA,TRBJ1-2,NA,CASSWRGDYGYTF,TGTGCCAGCTCATGGAGGGGGGACTATGGCTACACTTTC
13,TRBV7-2,NA,TRBJ1-5,NA,CASSLRGNQPQHF,TGTGCCAGCAGCTTAAGGGGCAATCAGCCCCAGCATTTT
13,TRBV6-6,TRBD1,TRBJ2-7,NA,CASKRQGVYEQYF,TGTGCCAGCAAAAGACAGGGGGTCTACGAGCAGTACTTC
14,TRBV6-6,TRBD1,TRBJ1-2,NA,CASSPGPPGGGYTF,TGTGCCAGCAGCCCAGGACCCCCAGGGGGTGGCTACACCTTC
15,TRBV5-4,TRBD2,TRBJ2-5,NA,CASSLARGGQETQYF,TGTGCCAGCAGCTTGGCACGGGGGGGCCAAGAGACCCAGTACTTC
16,TRBV14,TRBD1,TRBJ2-5,NA,CASSHGQGNVQETQYF,TGTGCCAGCAGCCACGGACAGGGCAACGTACAAGAGACCCAGTACTTC
12,TRBV7-3,TRBD1,TRBJ1-1,once,CASSLMTGQAFF,TGTGCCAGCAGCTTGATGACAGGGCAGGCTTTCTTT
14,TRBV27,TRBD1,TRBJ1-2,NA,CASSLGQGIGGYTF,TGTGCCAGCAGTTTAGGACAGGGTATAGGTGGCTACACCTTC
13,TRBV29-1,TRBD1,TRBJ1-2,NA,CSTKDREDYGYTF,TGCAGCACAAAGGACAGGGAAGACTATGGCTACACCTTC